One and the same sample provided the 5 T cell receptor beta chains below, sequenced in a study of PD-1 blockade in classical Hodgkin lymphoma. The assay was immunoSEQ multiplex PCR, and TCRdb's table has in-frame clones only and misses some. The repertoire holds some 150,000 clones, with around 84% as singletons. Each patient experienced a relapse that followed autologous stem cell transplantation, and brentuximab vedotin exposure varied. The specimen comprised peripheral blood mononuclear cells (PBMCs), sampled before the second cycle of nivolumab. The receptors shown here come from a human donor with classical Hodgkin lymphoma.

The chain employs TRBV2 and TRBJ2-2; D is ambiguous. V was cut by 6 bases and J by 7 bases, with 12 bases left in between. This CDR3 is 13 amino acids long. Germline V gene data show CDR1 as SNHLY and CDR2 as FYNNEI. DNA of the CDR3: TGTGCCAGCAGCCCCCCATTCGTCGGGGAGCTGTTTTTT. It translates to CASSPPFVGELFF.

The chain links TRBV9 to TRBJ2-4; D unresolved. Trimming removed 4 bases at V and 0 bases at J, with 14 bases between. The germline gives CDR1 SGDLS, CDR2 YYNGEE. The CDR3 consists of 16 residues. CDR3 sequence (DNA): TGTGCCAGCAGCTCCGGGCCGGTCCTAGCCAAAAACATTCAGTACTTC. Encoded protein: CASSSGPVLAKNIQYF.

The chain couples TRBV6-6 to TRBJ2-7; possible D gene TRBD2, 6 bases. This CDR3 has 15 amino acids. V lost 0 bases to trimming and J lost 2 bases, with 11 bases between them. CDR1 is MNHNY, CDR2 SVGAGI, per germline (reference sequence). The CDR3 here is CASSYSPGDPYEQYF. Here the CDR3 DNA reads TGTGCCAGCAGTTACTCCCCGGGGGACCCCTACGAGCAGTACTTC.

This chain's CDR3 is CASSLTGRSYNEQFF. The CDR3 DNA reads TGTGCCAGCAGCTTAACAGGGAGGTCCTACAATGAGCAGTTCTTC. The rearrangement uses TRBV7-2 and TRBJ2-1; D is tentatively TRBD1 or TRBD2 (6 bases each). This CDR3 spans 15 amino acids. Trimming pared 2 bases from V and 1 base from J, leaving 9 bases between. Germline assignment: CDR1 SGHTA and CDR2 FQGNSA.

The rearrangement uses TRBV7-8 and TRBJ2-5, with D uncertain. This CDR3 contains 12 residues. The V end lost 5 bases, the J end lost 5 bases, and 9 bases lay between the germline ends. CDR1 is SGHVS, CDR2 FQNEAQ, per germline. CDR3 nucleotide sequence: TGTGCCAGCAGCGGACGAAGGGAGACCCAGTACTTC. Translated, it gives CASSGRRETQYF.